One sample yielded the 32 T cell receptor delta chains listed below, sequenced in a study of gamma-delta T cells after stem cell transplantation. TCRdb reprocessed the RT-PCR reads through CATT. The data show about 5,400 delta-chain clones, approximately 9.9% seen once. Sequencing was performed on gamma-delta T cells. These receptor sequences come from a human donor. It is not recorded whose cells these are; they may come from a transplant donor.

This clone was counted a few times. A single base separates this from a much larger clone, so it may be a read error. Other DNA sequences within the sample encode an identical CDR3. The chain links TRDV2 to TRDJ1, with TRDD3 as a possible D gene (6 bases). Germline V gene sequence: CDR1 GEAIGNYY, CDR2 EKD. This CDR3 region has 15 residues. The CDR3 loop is CACDTVGGATDKLIF. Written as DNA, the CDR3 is TGTGCATGTGACACCGTCGGGGGAGCCACCGATAAACTCATCTTT.

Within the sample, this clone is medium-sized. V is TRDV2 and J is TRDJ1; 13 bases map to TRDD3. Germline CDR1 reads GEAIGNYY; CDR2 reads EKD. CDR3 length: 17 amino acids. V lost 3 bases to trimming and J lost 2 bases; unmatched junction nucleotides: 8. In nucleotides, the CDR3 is TGTGCCTGTGACGCCGTACTGGGGGATACGCGAACCGATAAACTCATCTTT. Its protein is CACDAVLGDTRTDKLIF.

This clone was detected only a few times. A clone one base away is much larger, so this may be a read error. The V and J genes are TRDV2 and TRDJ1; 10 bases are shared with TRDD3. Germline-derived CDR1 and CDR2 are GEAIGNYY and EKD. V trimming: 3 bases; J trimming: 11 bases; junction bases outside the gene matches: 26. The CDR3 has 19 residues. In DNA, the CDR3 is TGTGCCTGTGACCCACTTACGCCAATCGCAAATGGGGGATACACAAGCCTCATCTTT. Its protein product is CACDPLTPIANGGYTSLIF.

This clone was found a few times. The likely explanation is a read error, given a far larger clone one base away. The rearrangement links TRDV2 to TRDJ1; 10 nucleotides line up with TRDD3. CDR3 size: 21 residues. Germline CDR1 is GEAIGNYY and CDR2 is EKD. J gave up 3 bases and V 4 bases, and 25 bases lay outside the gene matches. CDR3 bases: TGTGCCTGTGATACTCTCCTTCCCGCTGCCGATGTACTGGGGGATCCCGATAAACTCATCTTT. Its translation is CACDTLLPAADVLGDPDKLIF.

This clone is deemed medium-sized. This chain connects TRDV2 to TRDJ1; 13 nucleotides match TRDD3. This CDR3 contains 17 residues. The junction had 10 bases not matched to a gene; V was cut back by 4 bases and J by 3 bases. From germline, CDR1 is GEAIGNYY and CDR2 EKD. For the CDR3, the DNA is TGTGCCTGTGAGGGGTTACTGGGGGATACGCGATCCGATAAACTCATCTTT. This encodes CACEGLLGDTRSDKLIF.

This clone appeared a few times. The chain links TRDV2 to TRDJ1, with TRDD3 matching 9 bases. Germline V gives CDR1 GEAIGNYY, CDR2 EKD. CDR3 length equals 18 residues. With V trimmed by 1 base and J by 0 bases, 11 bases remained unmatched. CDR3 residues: CACDTIEGIRGDTDKLIF. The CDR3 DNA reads TGTGCCTGTGACACAATCGAGGGGATACGCGGAGACACCGATAAACTCATCTTT.

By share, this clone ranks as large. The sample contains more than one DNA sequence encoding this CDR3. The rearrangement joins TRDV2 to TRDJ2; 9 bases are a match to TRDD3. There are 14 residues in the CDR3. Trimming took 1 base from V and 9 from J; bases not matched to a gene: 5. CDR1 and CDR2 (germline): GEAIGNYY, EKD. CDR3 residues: CACDTLLGETQLFF. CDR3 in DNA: TGTGCCTGTGACACGTTACTGGGGGAAACACAACTCTTCTTT.

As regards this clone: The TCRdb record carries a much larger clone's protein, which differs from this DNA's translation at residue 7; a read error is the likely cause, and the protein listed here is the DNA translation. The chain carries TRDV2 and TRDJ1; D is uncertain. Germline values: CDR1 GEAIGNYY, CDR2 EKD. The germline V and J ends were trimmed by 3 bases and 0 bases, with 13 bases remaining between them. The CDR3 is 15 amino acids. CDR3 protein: CACDAAERYTDKLIF. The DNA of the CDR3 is TGTGCCTGTGACGCTGCTGAGAGATACACCGATAAACTCATCTTT.

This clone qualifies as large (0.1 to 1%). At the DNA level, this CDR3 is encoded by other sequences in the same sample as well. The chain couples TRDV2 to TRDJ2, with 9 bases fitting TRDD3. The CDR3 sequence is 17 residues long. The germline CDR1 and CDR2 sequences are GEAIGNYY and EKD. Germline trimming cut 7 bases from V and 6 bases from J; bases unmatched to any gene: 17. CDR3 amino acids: CACDPLRGDTRAAQLFF. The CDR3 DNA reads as TGTGCCTGCGACCCCCTCCGGGGGGATACAAGGGCAGCACAACTCTTCTTT.

CDR3 protein: CALVGKRSTGETDKLIF. The CDR3 DNA reads as TGTGCTCTTGTGGGAAAGAGGAGTACTGGGGAAACCGATAAACTCATCTTT. The chain couples TRDV1 to TRDJ1; 7 bases agree with TRDD3. CDR3 length: 17 amino acids. CDR1 is TSWWSYY, CDR2 QGS, per germline. After removal of 7 bases from V and 2 bases from J, the junction contained 16 bases not matched to a gene.

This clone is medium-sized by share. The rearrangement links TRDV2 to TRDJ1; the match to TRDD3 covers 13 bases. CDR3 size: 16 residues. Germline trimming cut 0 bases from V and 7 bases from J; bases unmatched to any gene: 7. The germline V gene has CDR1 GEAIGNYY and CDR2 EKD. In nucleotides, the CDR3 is TGTGCCTGTGACACCGCCGGTACTGGGGGATACGGTAAACTCATCTTT. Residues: CACDTAGTGGYGKLIF.

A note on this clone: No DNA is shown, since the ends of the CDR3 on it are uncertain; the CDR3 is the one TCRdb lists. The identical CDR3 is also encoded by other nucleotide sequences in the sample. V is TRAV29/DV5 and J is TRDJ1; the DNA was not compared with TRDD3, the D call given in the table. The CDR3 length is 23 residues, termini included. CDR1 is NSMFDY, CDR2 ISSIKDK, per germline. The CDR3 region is CSVLLCSKPACLGDTIGTDKLIF.

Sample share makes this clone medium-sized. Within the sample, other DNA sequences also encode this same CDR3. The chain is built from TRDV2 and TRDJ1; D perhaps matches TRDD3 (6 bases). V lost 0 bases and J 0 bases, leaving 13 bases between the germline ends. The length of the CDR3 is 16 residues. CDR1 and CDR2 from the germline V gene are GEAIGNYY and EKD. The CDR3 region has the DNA TGTGCCTGTGACACCGTGGGGGGGCCCTACACCGATAAACTCATCTTT. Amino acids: CACDTVGGPYTDKLIF.

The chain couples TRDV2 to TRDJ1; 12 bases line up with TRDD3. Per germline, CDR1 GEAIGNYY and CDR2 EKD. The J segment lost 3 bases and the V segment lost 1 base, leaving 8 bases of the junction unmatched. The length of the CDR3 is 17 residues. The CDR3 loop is CACDTLKLGDTSDKLIF. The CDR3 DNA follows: TGTGCCTGTGACACTCTTAAACTGGGGGATACTTCCGATAAACTCATCTTT.

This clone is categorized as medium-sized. The CDR3 spells CACDLLKTDKLIF. The DNA of the CDR3 is TGTGCCTGTGATCTACTGAAGACCGATAAACTCATCTTT. The chain links TRDV2 to TRDJ1, with unresolved D. The V gene lost 4 bases and the J gene lost 2 bases, with 10 bases spanning the gap. Germline V gene data show CDR1 as GEAIGNYY and CDR2 as EKD. The CDR3 runs 13 residues.

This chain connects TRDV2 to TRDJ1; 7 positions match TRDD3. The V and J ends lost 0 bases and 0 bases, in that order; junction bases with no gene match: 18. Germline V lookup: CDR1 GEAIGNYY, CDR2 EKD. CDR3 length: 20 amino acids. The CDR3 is CACDTVWGWGTSSHTDKLIF. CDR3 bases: TGTGCCTGTGACACCGTCTGGGGATGGGGGACGTCGTCCCACACCGATAAACTCATCTTT.

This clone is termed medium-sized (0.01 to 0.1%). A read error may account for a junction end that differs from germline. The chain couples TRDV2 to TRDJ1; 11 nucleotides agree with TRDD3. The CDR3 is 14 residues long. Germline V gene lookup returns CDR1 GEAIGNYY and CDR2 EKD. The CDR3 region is CACDSLGDTGKLIF. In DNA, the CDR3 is TGTGCCTGTGACAGTCTGGGGGATACCGGTAAACTCATCTTT.

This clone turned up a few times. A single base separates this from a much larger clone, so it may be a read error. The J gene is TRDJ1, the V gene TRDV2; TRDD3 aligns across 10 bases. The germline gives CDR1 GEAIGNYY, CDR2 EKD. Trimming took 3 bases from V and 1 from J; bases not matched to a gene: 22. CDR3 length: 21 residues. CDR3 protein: CACDPLSPVTGGSHCTDKLIF. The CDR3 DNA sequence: TGTGCCTGTGACCCCTTAAGCCCGGTTACTGGGGGATCCCACTGCACCGATAAACTCATCTTT.

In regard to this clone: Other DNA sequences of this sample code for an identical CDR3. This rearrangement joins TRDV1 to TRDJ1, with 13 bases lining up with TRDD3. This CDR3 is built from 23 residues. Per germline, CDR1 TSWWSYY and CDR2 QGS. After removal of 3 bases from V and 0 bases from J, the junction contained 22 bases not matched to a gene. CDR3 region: CALGELKGFPWDWGIRYTDKLIF. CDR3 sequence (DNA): TGTGCTCTTGGGGAGTTGAAGGGATTCCCCTGGGACTGGGGGATACGGTACACCGATAAACTCATCTTT.

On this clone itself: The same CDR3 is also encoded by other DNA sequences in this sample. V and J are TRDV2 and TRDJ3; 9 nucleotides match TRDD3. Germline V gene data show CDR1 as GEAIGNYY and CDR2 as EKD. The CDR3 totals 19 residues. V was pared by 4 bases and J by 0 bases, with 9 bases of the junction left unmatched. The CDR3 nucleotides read TGTGCCTGTGATACCGCTGGGGGATCAACCTCCTGGGACACCCGACAGATGTTTTTC. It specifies CACDTAGGSTSWDTRQMFF.

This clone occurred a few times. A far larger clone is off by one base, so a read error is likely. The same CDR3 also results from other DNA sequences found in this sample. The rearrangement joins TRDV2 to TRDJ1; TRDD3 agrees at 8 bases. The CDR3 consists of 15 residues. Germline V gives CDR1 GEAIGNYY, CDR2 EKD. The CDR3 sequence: CACDPWGRDTDKLIF. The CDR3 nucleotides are TGCGCCTGTGACCCCTGGGGGAGGGACACCGATAAACTCATCTTT.

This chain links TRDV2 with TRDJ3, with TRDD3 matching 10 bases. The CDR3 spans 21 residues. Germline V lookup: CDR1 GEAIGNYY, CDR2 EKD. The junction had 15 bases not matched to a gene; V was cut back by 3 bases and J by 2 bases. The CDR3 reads CACDSRGGGYRVPWDTRQMFF. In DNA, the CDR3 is TGTGCCTGTGACTCCCGTGGTGGGGGATACCGGGTCCCCTGGGACACCCGACAGATGTTTTTC.

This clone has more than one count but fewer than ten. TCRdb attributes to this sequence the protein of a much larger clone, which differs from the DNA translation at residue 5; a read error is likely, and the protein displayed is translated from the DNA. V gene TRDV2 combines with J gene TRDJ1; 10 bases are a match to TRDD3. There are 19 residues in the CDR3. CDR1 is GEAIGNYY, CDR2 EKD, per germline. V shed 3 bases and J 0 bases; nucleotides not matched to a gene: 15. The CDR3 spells CACDAMLLGDPPYTDKLIF. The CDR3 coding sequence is TGTGCCTGTGACGCGATGTTACTGGGGGATCCTCCGTACACCGATAAACTCATCTTT.

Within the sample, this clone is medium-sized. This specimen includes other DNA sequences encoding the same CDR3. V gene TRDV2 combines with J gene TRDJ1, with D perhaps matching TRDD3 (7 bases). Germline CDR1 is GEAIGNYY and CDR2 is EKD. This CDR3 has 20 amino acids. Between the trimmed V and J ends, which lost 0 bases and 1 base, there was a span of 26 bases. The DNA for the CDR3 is TGTGCCTGTGACACCGTTTCTTTCCTAAAGGCTGGGGGGATCACCGATAAACTCATCTTT. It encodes CACDTVSFLKAGGITDKLIF.

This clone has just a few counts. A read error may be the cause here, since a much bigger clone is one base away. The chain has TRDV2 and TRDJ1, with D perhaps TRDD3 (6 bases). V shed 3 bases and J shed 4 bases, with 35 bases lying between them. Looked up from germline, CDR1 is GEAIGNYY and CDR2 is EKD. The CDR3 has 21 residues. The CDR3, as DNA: TGTGCCTGTGACCCCCTTTCCTGGGAACTACGCGGAGGGGGACCAGGCGATAAACTCATCTTT. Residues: CACDPLSWELRGGGPGDKLIF.

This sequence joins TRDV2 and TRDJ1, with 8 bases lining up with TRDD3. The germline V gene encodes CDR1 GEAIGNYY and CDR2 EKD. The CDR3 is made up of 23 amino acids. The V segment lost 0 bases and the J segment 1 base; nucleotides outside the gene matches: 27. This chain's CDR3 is CACDTVETRTPTGGPRVTDKLIF. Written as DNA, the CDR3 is TGTGCCTGTGACACCGTCGAAACGAGGACGCCAACTGGGGGCCCCAGGGTCACCGATAAACTCATCTTT.

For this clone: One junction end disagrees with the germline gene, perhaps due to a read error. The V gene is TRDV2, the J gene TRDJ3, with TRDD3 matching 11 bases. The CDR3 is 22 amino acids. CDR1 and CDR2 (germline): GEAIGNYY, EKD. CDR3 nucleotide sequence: TGTGCCTGTGACAGGCTCGCCCCACGTTCTGGGGGATACTCCGGGGACACCCGACAGATGTTTTTC. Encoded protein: CACDRLAPRSGGYSGDTRQMFF.

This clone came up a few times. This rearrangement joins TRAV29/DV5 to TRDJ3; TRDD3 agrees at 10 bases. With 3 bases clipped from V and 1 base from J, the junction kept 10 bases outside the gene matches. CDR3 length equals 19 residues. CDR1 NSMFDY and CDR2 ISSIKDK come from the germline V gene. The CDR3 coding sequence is TGTGCAGCAACCGGGAACTGGGGGATGAGGTCCTGGGACACCCGACAGATGTTTTTC. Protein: CAATGNWGMRSWDTRQMFF.

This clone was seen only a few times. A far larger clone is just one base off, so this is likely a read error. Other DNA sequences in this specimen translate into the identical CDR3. CDR3 bases: TGTGCCTGCGACACCGCGTCTCCTAGCTCCTGGGACACCCGACAGATGTTTTTC. The encoded protein is CACDTASPSSWDTRQMFF. The chain uses TRDV2 and TRDJ3, with D possibly matching TRDD2 (5 bases). This CDR3 is 18 amino acids long. Germline loops: CDR1 GEAIGNYY, CDR2 EKD.

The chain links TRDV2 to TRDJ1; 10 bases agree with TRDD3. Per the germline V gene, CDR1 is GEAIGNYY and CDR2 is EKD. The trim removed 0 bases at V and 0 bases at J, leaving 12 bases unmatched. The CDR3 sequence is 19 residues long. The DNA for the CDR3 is TGTGCCTGTGACACCGGGAACTGGGGGATTTCCTCGTACACCGATAAACTCATCTTT. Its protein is CACDTGNWGISSYTDKLIF.

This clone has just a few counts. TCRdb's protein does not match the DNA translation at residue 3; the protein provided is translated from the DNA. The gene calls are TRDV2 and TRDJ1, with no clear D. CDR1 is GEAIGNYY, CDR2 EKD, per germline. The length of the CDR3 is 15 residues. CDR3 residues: CARDSVPLYTDKLIF. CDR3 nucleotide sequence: TGTGCCCGTGACTCCGTCCCTCTGTACACCGATAAACTCATCTTT.

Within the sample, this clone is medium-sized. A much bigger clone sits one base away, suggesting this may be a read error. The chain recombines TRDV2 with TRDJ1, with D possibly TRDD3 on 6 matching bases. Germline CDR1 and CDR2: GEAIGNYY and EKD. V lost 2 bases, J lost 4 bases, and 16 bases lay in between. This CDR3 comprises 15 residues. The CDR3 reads CACDMVGALHDKLIF. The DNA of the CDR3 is TGTGCCTGTGACATGGTGGGGGCACTCCACGATAAACTCATCTTT.